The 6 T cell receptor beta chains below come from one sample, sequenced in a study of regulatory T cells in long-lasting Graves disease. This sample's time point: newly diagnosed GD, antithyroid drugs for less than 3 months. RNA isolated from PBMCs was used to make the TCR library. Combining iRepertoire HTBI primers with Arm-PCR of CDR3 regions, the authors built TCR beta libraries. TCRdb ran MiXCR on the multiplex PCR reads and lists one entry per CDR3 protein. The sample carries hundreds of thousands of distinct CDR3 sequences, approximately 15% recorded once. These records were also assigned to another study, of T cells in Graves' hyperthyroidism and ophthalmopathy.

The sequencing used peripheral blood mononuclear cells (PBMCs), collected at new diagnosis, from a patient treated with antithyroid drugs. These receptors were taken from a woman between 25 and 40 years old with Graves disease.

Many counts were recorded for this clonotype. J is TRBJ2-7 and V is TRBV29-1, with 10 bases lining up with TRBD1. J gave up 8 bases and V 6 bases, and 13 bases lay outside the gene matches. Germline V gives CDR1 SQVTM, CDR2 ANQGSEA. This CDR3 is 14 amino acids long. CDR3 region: CSVAAGTGEFKQYF. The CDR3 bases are TGCAGCGTGGCCGCCGGGACAGGGGAATTCAAGCAGTACTTC.

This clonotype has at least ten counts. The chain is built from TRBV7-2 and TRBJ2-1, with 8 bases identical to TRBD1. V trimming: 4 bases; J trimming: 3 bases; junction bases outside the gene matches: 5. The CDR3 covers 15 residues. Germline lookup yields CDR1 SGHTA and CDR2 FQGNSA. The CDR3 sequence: CASSSGTGVYNEQFF. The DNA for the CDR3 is TGTGCCAGCAGCTCCGGGACAGGTGTCTACAATGAGCAGTTCTTC.

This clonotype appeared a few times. The CDR3 nucleotides read TGTGCCAGCAGTGCAGTGCGAGACGGCTACACCTTC. It yields the protein CASSAVRDGYTF. The chain is built from TRBV12-3 or TRBV12-4 and TRBJ1-2; D call uncertain. CDR3 length: 12 amino acids. Trimming removed 5 bases from V and 8 bases from J, with 12 bases in between.

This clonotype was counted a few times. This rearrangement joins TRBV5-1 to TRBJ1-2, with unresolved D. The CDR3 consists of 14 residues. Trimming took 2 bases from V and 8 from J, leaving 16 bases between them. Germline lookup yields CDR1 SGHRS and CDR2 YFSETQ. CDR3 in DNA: TGCGCCAGCAGCTTAGGTGGCTACTCTATGGGCTACACCTTC. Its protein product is CASSLGGYSMGYTF.

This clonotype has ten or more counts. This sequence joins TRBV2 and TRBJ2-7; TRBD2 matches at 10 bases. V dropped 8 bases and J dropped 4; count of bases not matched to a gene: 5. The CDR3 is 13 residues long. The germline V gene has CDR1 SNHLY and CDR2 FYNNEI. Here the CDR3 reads CASALLAGYEQYF. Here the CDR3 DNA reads TGTGCCAGCGCGTTACTAGCGGGATACGAGCAGTACTTC. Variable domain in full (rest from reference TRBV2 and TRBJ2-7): EPEVTQTPSHQVTQMGQEVILRCVPISNHLYFYWYRQILGQKVEFLVSFYNNEISEKSEIFDDQFSVERPDGSNFTLKIRSTKLEDSAMYFCASALLAGYEQYFGPGTRLTVT.

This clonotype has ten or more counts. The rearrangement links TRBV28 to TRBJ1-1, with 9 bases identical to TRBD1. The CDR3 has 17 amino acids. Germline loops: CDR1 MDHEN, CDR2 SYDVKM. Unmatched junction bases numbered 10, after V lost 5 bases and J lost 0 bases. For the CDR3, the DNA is TGTGCCAGCAGTCCACTTACCGGGACAGGGATGAACACTGAAGCTTTCTTT. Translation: CASSPLTGTGMNTEAFF.